This T cell receptor (beta chain) emerged from a study of post-analysis software for immune sequencing data. General study points: Same-batch samples co-clustered strongly by F measure. Compared with controls, patients had more of five or six TRBV segments, including TRBV5-6, TRBV5-1 and TRBV20-1. A significant reduction in normalized Chao1 diversity was observed in multiple sclerosis patients versus controls.

This CDR3 region has 16 residues. J gave up 2 bases and V 5 bases, and 4 bases lay outside the gene matches. From germline, CDR1 is MDHEN and CDR2 SYDVKM. Unique molecular identifiers had been added to the TCR beta cDNA libraries. Between roughly 0.95 and 10 million T cells gave rise to around 500,000 cDNA molecules. Each CDR3 protein is one row after TCRdb ran MiXCR on the PCR reads. The data contain about 430,000 distinct CDR3 sequences, roughly 40% of them singletons. Comments on this clonotype: Its antigen is not identified.

The clonotype originates from a girl aged 2 to 9 with multiple sclerosis. V and J are TRBV28 and TRBJ1-5, with TRBD1 identical over 12 bases. What was sequenced was blood. CDR3: CASSGGQGAGNQPQHF. CDR3 bases: TGTGCCAGCAGTGGGGGACAGGGGGCCGGCAATCAGCCCCAGCATTTT.